The T cell receptor (beta chain) under discussion was sequenced for a study of T cell changes during pregnancy in multiple sclerosis. TCRdb's table, derived via immunoSEQ multiplex PCR, lists solely in-frame clones and lacks some. The sample holds about 59,000 clones, about 93% seen once. This receptor was taken from a female donor with multiple sclerosis, enrolled in a pregnancy study. This sample comprised CD4+ T cells from peripheral blood mononuclear cells, obtained before pregnancy.

DNA for the CDR3: TGTGCCAGTAGGGCGGAACCTTCGGGGTACACTGAAGCTTTCTTT. Its translation is CASRAEPSGYTEAFF. The chain joins TRBV19 to TRBJ1-1; no reliable D call. The CDR3 runs 15 residues. V dropped 6 bases and J dropped 3 bases, with 17 bases sitting between them. Germline CDR1 LNHDA, CDR2 SQIVND (reference sequence).